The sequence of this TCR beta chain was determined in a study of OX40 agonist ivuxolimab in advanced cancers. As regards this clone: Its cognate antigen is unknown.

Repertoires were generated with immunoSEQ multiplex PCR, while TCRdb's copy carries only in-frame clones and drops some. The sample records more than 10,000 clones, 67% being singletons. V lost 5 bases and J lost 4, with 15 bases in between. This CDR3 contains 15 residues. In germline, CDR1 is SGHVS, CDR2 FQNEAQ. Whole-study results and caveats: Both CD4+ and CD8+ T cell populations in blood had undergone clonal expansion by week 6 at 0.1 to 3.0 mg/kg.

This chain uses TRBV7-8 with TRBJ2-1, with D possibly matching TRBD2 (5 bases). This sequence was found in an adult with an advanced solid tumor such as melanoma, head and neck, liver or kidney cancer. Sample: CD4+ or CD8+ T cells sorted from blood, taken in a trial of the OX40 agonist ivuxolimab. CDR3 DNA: TGTGCCAGCAGCCAAATGGCAGGAGGTTACAATGAGCAGTTCTTC. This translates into CASSQMAGGYNEQFF.